The clone carrying this TCR beta chain has more than one count but fewer than ten. The target antigen is unknown. TCR beta CDR3 regions were amplified from RNA. With the HTBI primer set, the TCR CDR3 went through a first round of RT-PCR. TCRdb itself ran the multiplex PCR reads through MiXCR, one entry per CDR3 protein. The data show approximately 620,000 distinct CDR3 sequences, about a sixth seen once. The sample originates from a study of T cells in Graves' hyperthyroidism and ophthalmopathy. Whole-study findings and limits: Most clonotypes expanded in thyroid above 0.001 were likewise present in blood.

CDR3 size: 20 residues. Trimming took 4 bases from V and 4 from J; bases not matched to a gene: 21. The germline CDR1 and CDR2 sequences are ENHRY and SYGVKD. Uncontrolled infection, other autoimmune disease, pregnancy and lactation each barred patients from inclusion. Thyroid ultrasound, orbital computed tomography, clinical symptoms, and serum thyroxine and TRAb underpinned diagnoses. PBMCs came from less than 11 ml fresh peripheral blood. Input material: blood. The origin of this receptor is a woman aged 40 to 50 with Graves' ophthalmopathy. The genes are TRBV10-3 and TRBJ1-1; TRBD1 agrees at 10 bases. The CDR3, as DNA: TGTGCCATCAGTGCGCGTCAATTCGGGACAGGGGATTTCATCGGCACTGAAGCTTTCTTT. The encoded protein is CAISARQFGTGDFIGTEAFF.